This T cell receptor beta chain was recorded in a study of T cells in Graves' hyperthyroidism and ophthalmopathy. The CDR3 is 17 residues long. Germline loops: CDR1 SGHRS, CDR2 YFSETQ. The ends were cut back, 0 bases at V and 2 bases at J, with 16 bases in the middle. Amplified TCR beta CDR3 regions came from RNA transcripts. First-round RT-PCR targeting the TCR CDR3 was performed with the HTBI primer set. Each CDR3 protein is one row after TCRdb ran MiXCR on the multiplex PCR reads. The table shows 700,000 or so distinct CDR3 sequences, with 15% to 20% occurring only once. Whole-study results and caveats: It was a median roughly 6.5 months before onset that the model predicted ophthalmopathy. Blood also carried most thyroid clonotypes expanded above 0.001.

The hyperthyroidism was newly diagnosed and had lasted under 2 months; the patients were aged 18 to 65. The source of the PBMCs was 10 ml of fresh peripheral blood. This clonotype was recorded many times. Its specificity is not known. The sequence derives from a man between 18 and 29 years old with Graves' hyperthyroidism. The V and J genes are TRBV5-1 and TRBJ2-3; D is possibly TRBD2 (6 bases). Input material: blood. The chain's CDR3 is CASSLVGSGKFTDTQYF. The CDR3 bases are TGCGCCAGCAGCTTGGTGGGTAGCGGAAAATTCACAGATACGCAGTATTTT. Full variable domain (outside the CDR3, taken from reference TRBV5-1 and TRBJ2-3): KAGVTQTPRYLIKTRGQQVTLSCSPISGHRSVSWYQQTPGQGLQFLFEYFSETQRNKGNFPGRFSGRQFSNSRSEMNVSTLELGDSALYLCASSLVGSGKFTDTQYFGPGTRLTVL.